This T cell receptor (beta chain) comes out of a study of blood T cell repertoires in COVID-19. Across the whole study: In Cohort 3, a recovered donor had either two negative PCRs, clearance, or symptom resolution.

This table comes from immunoSEQ multiplex PCR, and its TCRdb copy is limited to in-frame clones, with some not included. The profile covers roughly 200,000 clones, with about 88% appearing a single time and 20% to 25% taken by the ten largest. The TCR was taken from a woman aged 40 to 50 in a cohort exposed to, infected with or recovered from COVID-19 (not recorded which). Sequencing was carried out using PBMCs or T cells enriched from blood (not recorded which).

The DNA for the CDR3 is TGTGCCAGCAGTGAAGGACACCGCTACGAGCAGTACTTC. Its protein product is CASSEGHRYEQYF. The V call is TRBV6-1, the J call TRBJ2-7; D not certain. Germline CDR1 MNHNS, CDR2 SASEGT. The CDR3 sequence is 13 residues long. Trimming removed 1 base from V and 3 bases from J, with 7 bases in between.